These 14 T cell receptor beta chains share one sample of origin, sequenced in a study of shared T cell receptors in the human thymus. TCRdb keeps only in-frame clones here, not all; method: immunoSEQ multiplex PCR. The sample carries 550,000 to 800,000 clones, approximately 85% recorded once. The sample also formed part of further work on human thymus T cells.

Sequenced input: thymocytes. These TCRs come from a girl under three years old with a congenital heart defect.

The V gene is TRBV7-6, the J gene TRBJ2-1; TRBD1 aligns across 8 bases. The V gene's germline CDR1 is SGHVS and CDR2 FNYEAQ. With V trimmed by 2 bases and J by 5 bases, 14 bases remained unmatched. CDR3 size: 18 residues. The CDR3 nucleotides read TGTGCCAGCAGCTTATCGGGCAGGGGGCGGGACAGAAACAATGAGCAGTTCTTC. This encodes CASSLSGRGRDRNNEQFF.

Concerning this clone itself: A read error may produce the germline difference seen at one junction end. This chain links TRBV7-2 with TRBJ1-1, with 9 bases that match TRBD1. Per germline, CDR1 SGHTA and CDR2 FQGNSA. There are 12 residues in the CDR3. The chain's CDR3 is CLPGQGNTEAFF. In DNA form, the CDR3 reads TGCTTACCGGGACAGGGGAACACTGAAGCTTTCTTT.

The genes are TRBV5-4 and TRBJ1-1, with unresolved D. The CDR3 extends over 16 amino acids. Trimming removed 2 bases at V and 0 bases at J, with 14 bases between. Germline CDR1 is SGHNT and CDR2 is YYREEE (reference sequence). The CDR3 region is CASSFFAEPMNTEAFF. DNA for the CDR3: TGTGCCAGCAGCTTTTTTGCGGAGCCCATGAACACTGAAGCTTTCTTT.

In its sample, this clone was seen a few times. V usage is TRBV25-1 and J usage is TRBJ2-5; 8 bases line up with TRBD2. V shed 5 bases and J 5 bases; nucleotides not matched to a gene: 10. The CDR3 has 15 residues. Looked up from germline, CDR1 is MGHDK and CDR2 is SYGVNS. CDR3 nucleotides: TGTGCCAGCAGTTTAATCGCGGGGGGCCAGGAGACCCAGTACTTC. Its translation: CASSLIAGGQETQYF.

This chain connects TRBV12-5 to TRBJ2-5; 12 bases align to TRBD2. Germline V gives CDR1 LGHNT, CDR2 FRNRAP. Trimming cost V 3 bases and J 2 bases; bases outside gene matches: 4. The CDR3 sequence is 16 residues long. CDR3: CASGLSTSGGQETQYF. The CDR3 nucleotides are TGTGCTAGTGGTTTATCGACTAGCGGGGGTCAAGAGACCCAGTACTTC.

The rearrangement uses TRBV6-4 and TRBJ1-5; D is unresolved. The CDR3 consists of 14 residues. Trimming took 5 bases from V and 5 from J, leaving 13 bases between them. Germline CDR1 reads MRHNA; CDR2 reads SNTAGT. The CDR3 region has the DNA TGTGCCAGCAGTAAAACAGAGGAGGATCAGCCCCAGCATTTT. Residues: CASSKTEEDQPQHF.

This chain uses TRBV7-9 with TRBJ1-3, with D maybe TRBD1 (5 bases). This CDR3 is 16 amino acids long. The germline CDR1 and CDR2 sequences are SEHNR and FQNEAQ (reference sequence). Trimming took off 1 base at V and 9 bases at J, with 19 bases between the two ends. CDR3 in amino acids: CASSLEVVTAGGTIYF. The CDR3 DNA is TGTGCCAGCAGCTTAGAAGTCGTGACAGCCGGGGGCACCATATATTTT.

The V call is TRBV5-1, the J call TRBJ1-2; D possibly corresponds to TRBD1 (6 bases). Trimming took 1 base from V and 2 from J, leaving 15 bases between them. Germline lookup yields CDR1 SGHRS and CDR2 YFSETQ. This CDR3 region has 16 residues. CDR3 amino acids: CASSLRNTGLNYGYTF. The CDR3 coding sequence is TGCGCCAGCAGCTTGCGCAATACAGGGCTGAACTATGGCTACACCTTC. Together with reference TRBV5-1 and TRBJ1-2, the CDR3 gives the full variable domain: KAGVTQTPRYLIKTRGQQVTLSCSPISGHRSVSWYQQTPGQGLQFLFEYFSETQRNKGNFPGRFSGRQFSNSRSEMNVSTLELGDSALYLCASSLRNTGLNYGYTFGSGTRLTVV.

The chain employs TRBV5-4 and TRBJ1-1; D is unclear. The CDR3 is 13 amino acids. CDR1 is SGHNT, CDR2 YYREEE, per germline (reference sequence). V dropped 4 bases and J dropped 1 base, with 8 bases sitting between them. CDR3 sequence reads: CASSKQPNTEAFF. The CDR3 DNA is TGTGCCAGCAGCAAACAACCGAACACTGAAGCTTTCTTT.

The genes are TRBV7-2 and TRBJ1-4; 11 nucleotides match TRBD1. Trimming cost V 5 bases and J 10 bases; bases outside gene matches: 6. This CDR3 is 14 amino acids long. Germline V lookup: CDR1 SGHTA, CDR2 FQGNSA. In DNA, the CDR3 is TGTGCCAGCAGCCACGGGACAGGGGGTGGAAAACTGTTTTTT. Its protein product is CASSHGTGGGKLFF.

CDR3 sequence (DNA): TGTGCCACCAGCTTACCGGAGTGCTCCTACAATGAGCAGTTCTTC. It yields the protein CATSLPECSYNEQFF. J is TRBJ2-1 and V is TRBV15; D ambiguous. The CDR3 is 15 amino acids. The V end was cut by 5 bases, the J end by 0 bases, with 11 bases between. Germline-derived CDR1 and CDR2 are LNHNV and YYDKDF (reference sequence).

The chain uses TRBV4-3 and TRBJ1-1; tentative D call: TRBD1 (5 bases). The CDR3 covers 15 residues. The germline gives CDR1 LGHNA, CDR2 YSLEER. V was shortened by 0 bases and J by 2 bases, with 10 bases between the two germline ends. This CDR3 reads CASSQEKGQNTEAFF. CDR3 bases: TGCGCCAGCAGCCAAGAGAAGGGGCAAAACACTGAAGCTTTCTTT.

About this clone: Other nucleotide sequences from this sample produce the same CDR3. The gene calls are TRBV6-4 and TRBJ2-1; D ambiguous. In germline, CDR1 is MRHNA, CDR2 SNTAGT. There are 14 residues in the CDR3. Trimming left V 0 bases short and J 3 bases short, with 6 bases between. The CDR3 bases are TGTGCCAGCAGTGACTCCGGTAGCTACAATGAGCAGTTCTTC. Amino acids: CASSDSGSYNEQFF.

A few counts support this clone. The chain uses TRBV5-1 and TRBJ1-1, with a weak D call TRBD1 (5 bases). V lost 2 bases and J lost 6, with 14 bases in between. Germline values: CDR1 SGHRS, CDR2 YFSETQ. This CDR3 is 14 amino acids long. The CDR3, as DNA: TGCGCCAGCAGCTTAGGGGCGCGACATCCTGAAGCTTTCTTT. It specifies CASSLGARHPEAFF. Looking up the rest from reference TRBV5-1 and TRBJ1-1 gives the full variable domain: KAGVTQTPRYLIKTRGQQVTLSCSPISGHRSVSWYQQTPGQGLQFLFEYFSETQRNKGNFPGRFSGRQFSNSRSEMNVSTLELGDSALYLCASSLGARHPEAFFGQGTRLTVV.